This TCR beta chain was captured by sequencing in a study of blood T cell repertoires in COVID-19. Study-level background: T cells, B-cell-depleted T cells, or PBMCs provided the cDNA or gDNA that served as material.

In the authors' methods: Estimates of nucleated cell counts were drawn from the amplification of reference gene primers. Generated by immunoSEQ multiplex PCR, the TCRdb table keeps only in-frame clones and is missing some. Clone size and V and J calls were adopted from that table, with D and trimming inferred from the DNA. The table records around 68,000 clones, roughly 84% of them present only once. The TCR was taken from a man aged 50 or older with active COVID-19. The sequenced material came from peripheral blood.

In DNA, the CDR3 is TGTGCCAGCAGATACCACAGCTACGCAGACGATACGCAGTATTTT. Its protein product is CASRYHSYADDTQYF. The chain is built from TRBV13 and TRBJ2-3; D ambiguous. Germline CDR1 reads PRHDT; CDR2 reads FYEKMQ (reference sequence). Trimming stripped 6 bases from V and 6 bases from J, with 19 bases between. The CDR3 is made up of 15 amino acids.